The table lists the clone carrying this TCR beta chain with a few counts. This CDR3 region has 12 residues. Per the germline V gene, CDR1 is SQVTM and CDR2 is ANQGSEA. Trimming cost V 3 bases and J 7 bases, with 12 bases left between them. This entry comes from a study of regulatory T cells in long-lasting Graves disease. Assembly of TCR beta libraries relied on iRepertoire HTBI primers together with Arm-PCR of CDR3 regions. As processed by the authors: About 62 TRBV and about 14 TRBJ segments were identified across samples. TCRdb re-analysed the multiplex PCR reads in MiXCR, keeping a single row per CDR3 protein. V and J calls and clone size were set by TCRdb, not the authors. Of hundreds of thousands of distinct CDR3 sequences in the sample, around 21% were seen once. The time point was: persistent/refractory GD, antithyroid drugs over 5 years with positive TRAb. Extracted PBMC RNA gave rise to the TCR library. American Thyroid Association guidelines defined Graves' disease diagnosis.

The J gene is TRBJ1-2, the V gene TRBV29-1; unclear D gene. The sample was peripheral blood mononuclear cells (PBMCs), taken when the disease was refractory, from a patient treated with antithyroid drugs. The TCR originated in a female donor with Graves disease. The CDR3 nucleotides read TGCAGCGTTGAGAACGAGGCGCTTGGCTACACCTTC. Encoded protein: CSVENEALGYTF.